Listed here are 9 T cell receptor beta chains from one sample, sequenced in a study of cytomegalovirus exposure and HLA in healthy donors (dated by TCRdb to 2015 to 2018). Library preparation employed the immunoSEQ multiplex PCR assay. The multiplex PCR relied on a mix of 60 forward primers for TCR Vbeta segments and 13 reverse primers for TCR Jbeta segments. TCRdb mirrors the immuneACCESS table, restricted to in-frame sequences. Some clones are absent from its copies; in checked studies, under half trace to an unresolved V gene, and the reason for the others is unknown. The sample table shows around 200,000 clones, and around four fifths are seen once. Clones ranked in the top ten supply around 2.7% of the sample. Input material: PBMCs. Receptor source: a woman in her 40s in good health and CMV-seronegative.

This clone was seen more than once but under ten times. This rearrangement joins TRBV10-3 to TRBJ1-1; possible D gene TRBD1, 5 bases. Between the trimmed V and J ends, which lost 0 bases and 3 bases, there was a span of 11 bases. The CDR3 covers 15 residues. The germline CDR1 and CDR2 sequences are ENHRY and SYGVKD. CDR3 coding DNA: TGTGCCATCAGTGAGTCGAGGGGAGGATACACTGAAGCTTTCTTT. Translated, it gives CAISESRGGYTEAFF.

The gene calls are TRBV28 and TRBJ2-5, with D unclear. V lost 7 bases and J lost 5, with 17 bases in between. From germline, CDR1 is MDHEN and CDR2 SYDVKM. This CDR3 comprises 14 residues. The CDR3 DNA is TGTGCCAGCACCGTATCTCGAGAATTTGAGACCCAGTACTTC. Its protein product is CASTVSREFETQYF.

This rearrangement joins TRBV9 to TRBJ2-3, with D tentatively TRBD2 (5 bases). V lost 3 bases and J 6 bases, leaving 11 bases between the germline ends. CDR3 size: 13 residues. CDR1 SGDLS and CDR2 YYNGEE come from the germline V gene. The CDR3 here is CASSARTGDTQYF. In DNA, the CDR3 is TGTGCCAGCAGCGCCCGGACGGGGGATACGCAGTATTTT.

The CDR3 DNA reads as TGCAGCGTTCAAACTTTCGGGACAATCGACGAGCAGTACTTC. This sequence encodes CSVQTFGTIDEQYF. V and J are TRBV29-1 and TRBJ2-5, with D perhaps matching TRBD1 (6 bases). The DNA end lines up better with TRBJ2-7; the J call may be wrong. CDR1 and CDR2 from the germline V gene are SQVTM and ANQGSEA. The CDR3 consists of 14 residues.

The chain combines TRBV5-4 with TRBJ2-3; possible D gene TRBD1, 6 bases. The CDR3 loop spans 16 amino acids. Germline assignment: CDR1 SGHNT and CDR2 YYREEE (reference sequence). Between the trimmed V and J ends, which lost 0 bases and 3 bases, there was a span of 14 bases. This CDR3 is CASSLDGQRGTDTQYF. Here the CDR3 DNA reads TGTGCCAGCAGCTTGGATGGACAGAGGGGAACAGATACGCAGTATTTT.

This chain connects TRBV18 to TRBJ2-7; 10 bases agree with TRBD2. The germline V gene has CDR1 KGHSH and CDR2 LQKENI. Losses at the gene ends were 3 bases for V and 6 bases for J; bases not matched to a gene: 11. This CDR3 has 16 amino acids. CDR3 residues: CASSPPGLAGAPEQYF. Written as DNA, the CDR3 is TGTGCCAGCTCACCCCCGGGGCTAGCGGGAGCCCCCGAGCAGTACTTC.

The chain has TRBV27 and TRBJ1-1; TRBD1 matches 7 bases. In germline, CDR1 is MNHEY, CDR2 SMNVEV (reference sequence). The CDR3 has 14 amino acids. V trimming: 2 bases; J trimming: 7 bases; junction bases outside the gene matches: 7. DNA of the CDR3: TGTGCCAGCAGTTTAGTACAGGGGAAAGGTGAAGCTTTCTTT. Its translation: CASSLVQGKGEAFF.

This sequence joins TRBV4-1 and TRBJ1-4; tentative D call: TRBD1 (5 bases). Germline V lookup: CDR1 MGHRA, CDR2 YSYEKL. This CDR3 spans 17 amino acids. Trimming took 0 bases from V and 1 from J, leaving 12 bases between them. For the CDR3, the DNA is TGCGCCAGCAGCCAAGATCGGTCGGGGGAAACTAATGAAAAACTGTTTTTT. Residues: CASSQDRSGETNEKLFF.

The J gene is TRBJ2-3, the V gene TRBV27, with 10 bases that match TRBD1. The germline gives CDR1 MNHEY, CDR2 SMNVEV (reference sequence). The CDR3 loop spans 15 amino acids. After removal of 6 bases from V and 3 bases from J, the junction contained 6 bases not matched to a gene. CDR3: CASRKWTGGTDTQYF. The CDR3 DNA follows: TGTGCCAGCAGGAAATGGACAGGGGGGACAGATACGCAGTATTTT.